Shown below are 3 T cell receptor beta chains from a single sample sequenced in a study of T cell responses to AZD1222 COVID-19 vaccine. TCRdb's table, derived via immunoSEQ multiplex PCR, lists solely in-frame clones and lacks some. Among about 130,000 clones listed, around 90% were seen once. The sample in question was peripheral blood, obtained on day 0 of AZD1222 vaccination. Receptors originate from an adult in good health.

This sequence joins TRBV5-4 and TRBJ2-1, with 8 bases aligning to TRBD2. Germline loops: CDR1 SGHNT, CDR2 YYREEE (reference sequence). V dropped 3 bases and J dropped 8; count of bases not matched to a gene: 13. This CDR3 has 16 amino acids. This chain's CDR3 is CASSSPRAGVSDEQFF. CDR3 nucleotides: TGTGCCAGCAGCTCCCCCCGAGCGGGAGTATCGGATGAGCAGTTCTTC.

The chain uses TRBV4-2 and TRBJ1-4, with D possibly matching TRBD1 (5 bases). CDR3 length equals 16 residues. The germline gives CDR1 LGHNA, CDR2 YNFKEQ. Trimming cost V 5 bases and J 8 bases, with 21 bases left between them. CDR3 in DNA: TGTGCCAGCAGCACCAGGGATAGCGGGGCTAGGGAAAAACTGTTTTTT. The encoded protein is CASSTRDSGAREKLFF.

The chain uses TRBV7-2 and TRBJ2-3; TRBD2 might be the D (6 bases). The CDR3 is 15 residues long. V was shortened by 5 bases and J by 2 bases, with 14 bases between the two germline ends. Germline V CDR1 and CDR2: SGHTA, FQGNSA. The CDR3 spells CASSRPEGPTDTQYF. The CDR3 nucleotides are TGTGCCAGCAGCCGCCCGGAGGGCCCCACAGATACGCAGTATTTT.